This is a list of T cell receptor beta chains from one sample in a study of blood T cell repertoires in COVID-19. Some clones are missing from TCRdb's copy, which holds only in-frame ones; the method was immunoSEQ multiplex PCR. Of about 95,000 clones listed, roughly 80% were seen once; the top ten hold roughly 22%. The sequencing sample was made of peripheral blood. The receptors come from a human donor in a cohort sampled during active COVID-19. Each CDR3 is given with its conserved first and last residue. The D gene is left open where the match is weak. Clone size is stated in some rows and not others, as once, few, many or a class when expanded.

TRBJ1-5 NA TRBV5-1 NA TGCGCCAGCAGCCCAGGGCAGACCAATCAGCCCCAGCATTTT CASSPGQTNQPQHF
TRBJ2-5 TRBD2 TRBV4-3 NA TGCGCCAGCAGCCTAGGACTAGCGCCCTTCCAAGAGACCCAGTACTTC CASSLGLAPFQETQYF
TRBJ1-3 NA TRBV3-1/TRBV3-2 NA TGTGCCAGCAGCCAAGGGACGGGAGACTCTGGAAACACCATATATTTT CASSQGTGDSGNTIYF
TRBJ2-5 NA TRBV7-2 once TGTGCCAGCAGCTTAACTTCAGGGGTTGAGACCCAGTACTTC CASSLTSGVETQYF
TRBJ2-3 TRBD2 TRBV5-1 NA TGCGCCAGCAGCTTGGGACTAGCGGCAGATACGCAGTATTTT CASSLGLAADTQYF
TRBJ2-7 TRBD1 TRBV19 NA TGTGCCAGTAGTGACCGGGACAGGCTGGACTACGAGCAGTACTTC CASSDRDRLDYEQYF
TRBJ2-7 TRBD2 TRBV28 few TGTGCCAGCAGTTTGACCGGGACTAGCTCATACGAGCAGTACTTC CASSLTGTSSYEQYF
TRBJ2-5 NA TRBV6-5 NA TGTGCCAGCAGTCACCCGGGGGTAGAGACCCAGTACTTC CASSHPGVETQYF
TRBJ2-2 NA TRBV9 NA TGTGCCAGCAGCGTAGGGGCTAGCGAGAACACCGGGGAGCTGTTTTTT CASSVGASENTGELFF
TRBJ2-7 TRBD1 TRBV6-5 NA TGTGCCAGCAAGCTCAGCCGGGACAGCTCCTACGAGCAGTACTTC CASKLSRDSSYEQYF
TRBJ1-5 NA TRBV6-1 NA TGTGCCAGCAGTGACAACTTCCATCAGCCCCAGCATTTT CASSDNFHQPQHF
TRBJ1-2 NA TRBV20-1 NA TGCAGTGCTAGAGATCTGTATGGCTACACCTTC CSARDLYGYTF
TRBJ1-2 NA TRBV20-1 few TGCAGTGCAACTGGGGCGGATGGCTACACCTTC CSATGADGYTF
TRBJ2-2 TRBD1 TRBV6-4 NA TGTGCCAGCAGTCTGAGGGGACAGCCTAACACCGGGGAGCTGTTTTTT CASSLRGQPNTGELFF
TRBJ2-1 NA TRBV19 NA TGTGCCAGTAGTATGGTACAGTTCTACAATGAGCAGTTCTTC CASSMVQFYNEQFF
TRBJ2-5 TRBD1 TRBV7-9 NA TGTGCCAGCAGCTTTCCCCCCCGGACAGGGCCAGAGACCCAGTACTTC CASSFPPRTGPETQYF
TRBJ1-2 TRBD1 TRBV12-3/TRBV12-4 NA TGTGCCAGCAGTAGACAGGGGAGTAGTGGCTACACCTTC CASSRQGSSGYTF
TRBJ2-3 NA TRBV5-1 NA TGCGCCAGCTCCGTTGGGGCAGGTACTAGCACAGATACGCAGTATTTT CASSVGAGTSTDTQYF
TRBJ1-6 NA TRBV5-1 NA TGCGCCAGCAGCCAGGACAGTCAGAGCTCCTATAATTCACCCCTCCACTTT CASSQDSQSSYNSPLHF